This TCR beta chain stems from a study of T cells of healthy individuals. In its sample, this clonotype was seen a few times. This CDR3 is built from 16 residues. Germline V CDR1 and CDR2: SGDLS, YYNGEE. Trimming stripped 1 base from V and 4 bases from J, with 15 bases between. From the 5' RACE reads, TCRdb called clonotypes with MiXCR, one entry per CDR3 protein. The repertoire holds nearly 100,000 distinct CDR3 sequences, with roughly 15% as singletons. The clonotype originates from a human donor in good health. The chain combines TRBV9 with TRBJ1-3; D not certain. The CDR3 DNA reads TGTGCCAGCAGCGTAAACCCCGTCCGTTTCGGAAACACCATATATTTT. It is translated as CASSVNPVRFGNTIYF.